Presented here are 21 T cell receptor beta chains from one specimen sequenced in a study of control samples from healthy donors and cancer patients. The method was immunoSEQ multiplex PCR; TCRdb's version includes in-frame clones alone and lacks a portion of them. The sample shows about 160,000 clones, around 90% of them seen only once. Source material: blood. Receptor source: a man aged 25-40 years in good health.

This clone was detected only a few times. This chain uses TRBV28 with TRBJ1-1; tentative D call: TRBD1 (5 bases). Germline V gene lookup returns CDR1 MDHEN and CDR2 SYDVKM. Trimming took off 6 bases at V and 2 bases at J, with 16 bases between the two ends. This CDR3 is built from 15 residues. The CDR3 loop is CASRVGGLFNTEAFF. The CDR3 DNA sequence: TGTGCCAGCAGGGTTGGGGGACTATTTAACACTGAAGCTTTCTTT.

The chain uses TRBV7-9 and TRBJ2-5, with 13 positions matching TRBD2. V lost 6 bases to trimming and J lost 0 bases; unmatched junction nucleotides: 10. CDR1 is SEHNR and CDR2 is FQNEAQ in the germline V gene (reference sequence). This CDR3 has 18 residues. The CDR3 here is CASRLGTSGILNQETQYF. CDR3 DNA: TGTGCCAGCAGATTGGGGACTAGCGGGATCCTAAACCAAGAGACCCAGTACTTC.

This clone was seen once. As DNA, the CDR3 is TGTGCCAGCAGCTTGGGGGCGACGGGGGAGCAGTACTTC. Protein sequence: CASSLGATGEQYF. V is TRBV7-3 and J is TRBJ2-7, with D tentatively TRBD1 (6 bases). This CDR3 has 13 residues. CDR1 and CDR2 from the germline V gene are SGHTA and FQGTGA. The V end lost 3 bases, the J end lost 7 bases, and 13 bases lay between the germline ends. The variable domain in full, completed from reference TRBV7-3 and TRBJ2-7, reads GAGVSQTPSNKVTEKGKYVELRCDPISGHTALYWYRQSLGQGPEFLIYFQGTGAADDSGLPNDRFFAVRPEGSVSTLKIQRTERGDSAVYLCASSLGATGEQYFGPGTRLTVT.

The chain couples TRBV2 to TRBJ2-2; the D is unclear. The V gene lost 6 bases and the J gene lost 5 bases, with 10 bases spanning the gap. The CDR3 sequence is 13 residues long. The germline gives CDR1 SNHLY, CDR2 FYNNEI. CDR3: CASSPVGTGELFF. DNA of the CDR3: TGTGCCAGCAGCCCCGTGGGGACCGGGGAGCTGTTTTTT.

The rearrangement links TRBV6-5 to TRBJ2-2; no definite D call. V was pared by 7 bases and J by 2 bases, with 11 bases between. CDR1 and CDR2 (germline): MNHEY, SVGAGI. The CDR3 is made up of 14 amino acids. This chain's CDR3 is CASNLDGNTGELFF. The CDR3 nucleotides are TGTGCCAGCAACCTGGACGGAAACACCGGGGAGCTGTTTTTT.

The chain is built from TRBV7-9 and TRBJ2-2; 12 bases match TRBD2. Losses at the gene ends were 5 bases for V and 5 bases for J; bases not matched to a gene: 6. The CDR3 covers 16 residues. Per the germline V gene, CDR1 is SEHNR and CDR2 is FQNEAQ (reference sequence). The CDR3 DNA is TGTGCCAGCAGCCTTCGACTAGCGGGGGAAACCGGGGAGCTGTTTTTT. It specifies CASSLRLAGETGELFF.

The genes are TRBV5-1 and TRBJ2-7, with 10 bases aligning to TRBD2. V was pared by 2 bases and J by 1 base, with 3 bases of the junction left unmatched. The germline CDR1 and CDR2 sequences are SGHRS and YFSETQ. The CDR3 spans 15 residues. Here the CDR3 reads CASSFGTSESYEQYF. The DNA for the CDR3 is TGCGCCAGCAGCTTCGGGACTAGCGAGTCCTACGAGCAGTACTTC.

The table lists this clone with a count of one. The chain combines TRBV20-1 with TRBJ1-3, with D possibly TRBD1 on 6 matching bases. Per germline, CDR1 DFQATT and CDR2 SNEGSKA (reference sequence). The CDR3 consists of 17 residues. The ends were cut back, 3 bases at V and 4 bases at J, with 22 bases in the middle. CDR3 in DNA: TGCAGTGCTAGTGGGGATTGGGGCAGGGGAATCGGAAACACCATATATTTT. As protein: CSASGDWGRGIGNTIYF.

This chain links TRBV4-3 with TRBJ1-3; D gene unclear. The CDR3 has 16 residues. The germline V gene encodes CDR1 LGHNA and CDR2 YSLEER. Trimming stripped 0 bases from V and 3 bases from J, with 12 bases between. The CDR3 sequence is CASSQDGESSGNTIYF. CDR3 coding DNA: TGCGCCAGCAGCCAAGATGGGGAATCAAGTGGAAACACCATATATTTT.

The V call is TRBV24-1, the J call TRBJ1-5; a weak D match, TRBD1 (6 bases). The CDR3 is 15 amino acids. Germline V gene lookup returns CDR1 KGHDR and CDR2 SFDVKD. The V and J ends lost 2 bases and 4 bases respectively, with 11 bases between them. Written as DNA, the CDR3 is TGTGCCACCAGTGATTCGGACAGTGGGAATCAGCCCCAGCATTTT. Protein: CATSDSDSGNQPQHF.

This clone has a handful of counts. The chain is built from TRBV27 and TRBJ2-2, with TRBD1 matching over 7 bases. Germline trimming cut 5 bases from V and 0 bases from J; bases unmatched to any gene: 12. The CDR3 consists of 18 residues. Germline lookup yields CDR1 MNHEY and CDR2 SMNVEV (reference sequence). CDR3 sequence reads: CASSPSGTAYSNTGELFF. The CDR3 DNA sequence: TGTGCCAGCAGTCCGTCCGGGACAGCGTACTCGAACACCGGGGAGCTGTTTTTT.

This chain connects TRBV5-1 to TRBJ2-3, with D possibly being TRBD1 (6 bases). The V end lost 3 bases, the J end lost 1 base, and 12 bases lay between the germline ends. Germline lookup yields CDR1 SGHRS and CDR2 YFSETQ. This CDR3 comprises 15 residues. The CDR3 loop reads CASSWNRAGTDTQYF. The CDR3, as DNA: TGCGCCAGCAGCTGGAACAGGGCGGGCACAGATACGCAGTATTTT.

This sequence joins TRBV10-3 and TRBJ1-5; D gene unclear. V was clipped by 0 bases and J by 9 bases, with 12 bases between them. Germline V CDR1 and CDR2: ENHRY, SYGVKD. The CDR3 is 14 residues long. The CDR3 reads CAISESLALRPQHF. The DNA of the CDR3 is TGTGCCATCAGTGAGTCGTTGGCCCTACGGCCCCAGCATTTT.

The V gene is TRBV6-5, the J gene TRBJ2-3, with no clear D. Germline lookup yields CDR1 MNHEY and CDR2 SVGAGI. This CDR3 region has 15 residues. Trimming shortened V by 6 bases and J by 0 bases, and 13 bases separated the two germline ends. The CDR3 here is CASRKRGSSTDTQYF. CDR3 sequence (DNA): TGTGCCAGCAGAAAGAGAGGCTCTAGCACAGATACGCAGTATTTT.

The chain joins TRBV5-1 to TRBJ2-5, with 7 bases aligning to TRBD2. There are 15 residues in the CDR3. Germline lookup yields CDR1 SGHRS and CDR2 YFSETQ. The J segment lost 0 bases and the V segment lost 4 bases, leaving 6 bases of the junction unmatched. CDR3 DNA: TGCGCCAGCAGCCAACTGCTAGCGGACCAAGAGACCCAGTACTTC. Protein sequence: CASSQLLADQETQYF. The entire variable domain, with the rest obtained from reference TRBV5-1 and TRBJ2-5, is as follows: KAGVTQTPRYLIKTRGQQVTLSCSPISGHRSVSWYQQTPGQGLQFLFEYFSETQRNKGNFPGRFSGRQFSNSRSEMNVSTLELGDSALYLCASSQLLADQETQYFGPGTRLLVL.

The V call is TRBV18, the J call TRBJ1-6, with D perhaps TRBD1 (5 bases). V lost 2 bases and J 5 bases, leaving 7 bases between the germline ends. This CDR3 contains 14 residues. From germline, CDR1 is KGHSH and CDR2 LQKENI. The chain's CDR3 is CASSPSGDNSPLHF. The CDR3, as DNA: TGTGCCAGCTCACCATCGGGGGATAATTCACCCCTCCACTTT.

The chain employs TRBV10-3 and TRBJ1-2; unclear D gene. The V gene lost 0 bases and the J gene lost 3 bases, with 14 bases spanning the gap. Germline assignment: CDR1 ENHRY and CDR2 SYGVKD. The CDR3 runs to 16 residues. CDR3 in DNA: TGTGCCATCAGTGAGTCGACATGGACCCGGGACTATGGCTACACCTTC. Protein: CAISESTWTRDYGYTF.

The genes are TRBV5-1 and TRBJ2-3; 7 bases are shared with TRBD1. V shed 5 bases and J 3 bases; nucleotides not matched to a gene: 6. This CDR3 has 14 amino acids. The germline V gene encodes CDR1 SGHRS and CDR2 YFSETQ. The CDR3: CASSSGTVTDTQYF. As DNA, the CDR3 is TGCGCCAGCAGTTCCGGGACAGTAACAGATACGCAGTATTTT. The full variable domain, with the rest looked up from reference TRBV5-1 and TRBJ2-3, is KAGVTQTPRYLIKTRGQQVTLSCSPISGHRSVSWYQQTPGQGLQFLFEYFSETQRNKGNFPGRFSGRQFSNSRSEMNVSTLELGDSALYLCASSSGTVTDTQYFGPGTRLTVL.

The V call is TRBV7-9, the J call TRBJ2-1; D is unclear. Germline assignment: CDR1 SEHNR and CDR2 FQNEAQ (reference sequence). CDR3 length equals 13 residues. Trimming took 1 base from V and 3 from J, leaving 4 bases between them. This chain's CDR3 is CASSLEDYNEQFF. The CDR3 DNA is TGTGCCAGCAGCTTAGAGGACTACAATGAGCAGTTCTTC.

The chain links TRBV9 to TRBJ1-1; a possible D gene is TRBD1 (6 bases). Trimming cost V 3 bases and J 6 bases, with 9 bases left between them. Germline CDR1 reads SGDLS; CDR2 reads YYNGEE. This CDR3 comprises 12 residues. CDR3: CASSAQGAEAFF. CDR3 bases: TGTGCCAGCAGCGCACAGGGAGCTGAAGCTTTCTTT. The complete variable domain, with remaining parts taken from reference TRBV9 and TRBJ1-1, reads DSGVTQTPKHLITATGQRVTLRCSPRSGDLSVYWYQQSLDQGLQFLIQYYNGEERAKGNILERFSAQQFPDLHSELNLSSLELGDSALYFCASSAQGAEAFFGQGTRLTVV.

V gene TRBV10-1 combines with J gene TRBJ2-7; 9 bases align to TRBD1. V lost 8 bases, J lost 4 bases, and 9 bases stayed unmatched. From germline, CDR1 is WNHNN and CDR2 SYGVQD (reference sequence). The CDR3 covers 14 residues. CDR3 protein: CASRQGQGGYEQYF. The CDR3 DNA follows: TGCGCCAGCCGTCAGGGACAGGGAGGATACGAGCAGTACTTC.